This T cell receptor (beta chain) came from a study of T cell clonality in common variable immunodeficiency (dated by TCRdb to 2013 to 2016). The CDR3 starts with the cysteine, ends with the phenylalanine, and has 14 residues. The DNA covers only part of the CDR3, 33 bases in frame from base 1. As encoded in the germline V gene, CDR1 is ENHRY while CDR2 is SYGVKD. V gives up 3 bases and J gives up 6 bases, and the segment between their germline ends measures 15 bases. Overall results and qualifications from the work: Correlations of repertoire features with clinical complications were constrained by heterogeneity among patients within the CVID cohort. Fewer deletions and N-nucleotide insertions were reportedly observed in CVID TCRbeta sequences, and highly modified clones with 13 or more V deletions were reportedly absent from CVID TCRbeta sequences. Compared with healthy controls, CVID subjects showed increased TCRbeta clonality (t-test p = 0.018), a feature most characteristic of about a third of subjects. CVID subjects shared fewer TCRbeta clones with each other than healthy controls did (p < 0.0001). It was noted by the authors that sequencing of the repertoires of T cell subpopulations would be needed to clarify the cause of the increased clonality in CVID. Even though DNA input was equal, the average per sample came to about 81,820 unique sequences for controls compared with around 32,000 for CVID samples.

This clone was seen ten or more times. What this receptor recognizes is not known. From the germline J gene comes the end of the CDR3, since the read stops 3 residues before it. Most of the CVID patients and most of the healthy controls were of Caucasian heritage. Heparinized peripheral whole blood samples of about 5 to 8.5 ml were collected from each donor. Genomic DNA from adults with common variable immune deficiency (CVID) and from healthy adult controls was the source for sequencing TCRbeta CDR3 repertoires. There were about 22 healthy adult volunteers in the control group (around twelve female and some ten male), ranging in age from 23 to 66 years, with a mean age of nearly 35. To isolate peripheral blood mononuclear cells, diluted blood was subjected to density centrifugation over Hypaque 1077 or Ficoll-Paque. Genomic DNA was obtained from unsorted mononuclear cells using either Qiagen column purification or a centrifugation-based method.

CVID samples and control samples contributed equivalent amounts of genomic DNA as sequencing input. For every sample, a 60 bp segment covering the rearranged TCRbeta CDR3 region was amplified and then sequenced. TCRbeta amplification used the immunoSEQ assay, a bias-corrected multiplex PCR with high-throughput sequencing. For the original study's pipeline: Every unique nucleotide sequence counted as a clone and was annotated with V, D and J genes, copy number and frequency. Sequences were labeled productive if in frame, and non-productive if out of frame or containing stop codons. Clonality was calculated from Shannon's entropy as previously described. The predicted amino acid sequences of productive clones were used to derive the mean CDR3 Kyte-Doolittle hydropathy. Hierarchical clustering of scaled V gene usage was performed with the R hclust function using Manhattan distance and complete linkage. Clone sharing by CDR3 amino acid sequence was assessed by resampling 12 repertoires per group over 100 rounds. The repertoires were searched for around 75 published EBV-specific and roughly 230 published CMV-specific TCRbeta sequences. After a couple of CVID samples that produced fewer than 10,000 sequences were dropped from the analysis, 42 CVID repertoires remained. TCRdb carries this immuneACCESS record with in-frame sequences only. Its versions omit some clonotypes, under half of them owing to an unresolved V gene in the studies checked, with the rest unexplained. V and J calls plus clone size are reproduced from that table; the DNA served to infer D and trimming. Across this sample, some 60,000 clones were tabulated and none appeared just once. In total, the top ten clones hold approximately 1.6% of the sample.

The sequence derives from a person aged 18 to 75 in good health. The chain joins TRBV10-3 to TRBJ2-7; a tentative D call is TRBD1 (8 bases match). Sequenced: peripheral blood mononuclear cells. CDR3 sequence: CAISDINRGGEQYF. The CDR3 DNA, read in part, is TGTGCCATCAGTGATATTAACAGGGGGGGCGAG.